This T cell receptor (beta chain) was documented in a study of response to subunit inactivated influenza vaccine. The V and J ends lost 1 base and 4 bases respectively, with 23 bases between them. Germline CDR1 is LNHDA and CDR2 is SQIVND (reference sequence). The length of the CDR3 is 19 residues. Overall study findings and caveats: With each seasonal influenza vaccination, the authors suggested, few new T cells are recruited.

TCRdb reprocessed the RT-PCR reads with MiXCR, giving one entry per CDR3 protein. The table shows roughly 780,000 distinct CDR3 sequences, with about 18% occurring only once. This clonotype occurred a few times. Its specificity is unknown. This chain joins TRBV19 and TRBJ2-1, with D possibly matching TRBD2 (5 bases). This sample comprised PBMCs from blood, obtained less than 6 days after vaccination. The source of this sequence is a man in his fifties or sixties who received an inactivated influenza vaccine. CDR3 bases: TGTGCCAGTAGTATAGGGACTTTAGAGGGATCTGCTTTTTACAATGAGCAGTTCTTC. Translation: CASSIGTLEGSAFYNEQFF.